Listed below are T cell receptor beta chains from one sample, sequenced in a study of blood T cells in healthy people across ages. TCRdb re-called the 5' RACE reads through MiXCR, storing one row per CDR3 protein. There are about 780,000 distinct CDR3 sequences in the sample; 62% occur only once, and about a quarter lies in the top ten. The source material was blood. The receptor source for this set is a man in his thirties or forties in good health. Each CDR3 is given with its conserved first and last residue. The order of the fields is V gene, clone size, D gene, J gene, CDR3 protein, CDR3 DNA. D genes are given only for firm matches. Size tells how often a clone was seen (once, few, many) or the class of an expanded clone, and some rows leave it out.

>TRBV5-1|NA|TRBD2|TRBJ2-1
CASSSPTSGVSYNEQFF
TGCGCCAGCAGCTCCCCGACTAGCGGGGTTTCCTACAATGAGCAGTTCTTC
>TRBV7-2|NA|TRBD1|TRBJ2-7
CASSYGTGNDEQYF
TGTGCCAGCAGCTACGGGACAGGGAACGACGAGCAGTACTTC
>TRBV5-1|NA|TRBD1|TRBJ2-7
CASSQRDRGSSYEQYF
TGCGCCAGCAGCCAGAGGGACAGGGGAAGCTCCTACGAGCAGTACTTC
>TRBV20-1|NA|NA|TRBJ1-5
CSTPGGYSNQPQHF
TGCAGTACCCCGGGTGGGTATAGCAATCAGCCCCAGCATTTT
>TRBV13|few|TRBD2|TRBJ2-1
CASSLGRIAGGPGNEQFF
TGTGCCAGCAGCTTAGGAAGAATAGCGGGGGGGCCTGGCAATGAGCAGTTCTTC
>TRBV20-1|once|NA|TRBJ2-7
CSAPSGLSYEQYF
TGCAGTGCCCCGTCGGGTCTCTCCTACGAGCAGTACTTC
>TRBV9|NA|NA|TRBJ2-5
CASSVGTRDAQETQYF
TGTGCCAGCAGCGTCGGAACCCGGGACGCACAAGAGACCCAGTACTTC
>TRBV4-2|NA|TRBD1|TRBJ1-4
CASSQVVSGGATNEKLFF
TGTGCCAGCAGCCAAGTAGTTTCAGGGGGGGCAACTAATGAAAAACTGTTTTTT
>TRBV28|NA|TRBD1|TRBJ1-2
CASSFAGGAENYGYTF
TGTGCCAGCAGTTTTGCAGGGGGCGCAGAAAACTATGGCTACACCTTC
>TRBV20-1|NA|NA|TRBJ1-6
CSASRAPSGSPLHF
TGCAGTGCTTCCCGGGCTCCCTCGGGTTCACCCCTCCACTTT
>TRBV9|NA|TRBD2|TRBJ2-3
CASSLQRGGRLFTDTQYF
TGTGCCAGCAGCCTCCAGCGGGGGGGCCGACTTTTCACAGATACGCAGTATTTT
>TRBV7-2|many|TRBD2|TRBJ2-7
CASSLSGGFSYEQYF
TGTGCCAGCAGCTTGAGCGGGGGGTTCTCCTACGAGCAGTACTTC
>TRBV4-2|NA|NA|TRBJ2-1
CASSQDTDNEQFF
TGTGCCAGCAGCCAAGATACAGACAATGAGCAGTTCTTC
>TRBV20-1|NA|TRBD2|TRBJ2-3
CSARPSGGRTDTQYF
TGCAGTGCTCGCCCTAGCGGGGGACGCACAGATACGCAGTATTTT
>TRBV7-2|NA|NA|TRBJ2-7
CASTSPPYEQYF
TGTGCCAGCACCTCACCCCCATACGAGCAGTACTTC
>TRBV20-1|NA|TRBD2|TRBJ2-5
CSAVTGGPRETQYF
TGCAGTGCCGTGACGGGGGGACCTAGGGAGACCCAGTACTTC
>TRBV27|NA|TRBD2|TRBJ2-5
CASSPLSGGDRETQYF
TGTGCCAGCAGTCCCCTAAGCGGGGGAGACCGGGAGACCCAGTACTTC
>TRBV20-1|few|NA|TRBJ2-3
CSARSRDTQYF
TGCAGTGCTAGATCCAGAGATACGCAGTATTTT
>TRBV20-1|few|NA|TRBJ2-5
CSAKTPYGETQYF
TGCAGTGCTAAGACACCCTACGGTGAGACCCAGTACTTC
>TRBV9|NA|NA|TRBJ2-1
CASSVGGIGARTYNEQFF
TGTGCCAGCAGCGTAGGGGGTATTGGGGCCAGGACCTACAATGAGCAGTTCTTC
>TRBV6-6|NA|TRBD1|TRBJ2-7
CASSIRQGSEQYF
TGTGCCAGCAGTATAAGACAGGGTTCCGAGCAGTACTTC
>TRBV11-2|NA|NA|TRBJ2-7
CASTMGYEQYF
TGTGCCAGCACCATGGGGTACGAGCAGTACTTC
>TRBV3-1|few|NA|TRBJ2-1
CASSQEYGEQFF
TGTGCCAGCAGCCAGGAGTATGGTGAGCAGTTCTTC
>TRBV10-3|few|NA|TRBJ2-7
CAISEGLRAGEQYF
TGTGCCATCAGTGAAGGATTGAGGGCGGGAGAGCAGTACTTC
>TRBV6-1|NA|TRBD1|TRBJ1-2
CASSTGTGGGSYGYTF
TGTGCCAGCAGTACCGGGACAGGGGGAGGAAGCTATGGCTACACCTTC
>TRBV29-1|few|TRBD1|TRBJ1-2
CSVFGQGDYGYTF
TGCAGCGTTTTCGGACAGGGGGACTATGGCTACACCTTC
>TRBV3-1|NA|NA|TRBJ2-5
CASSPWTDQETQYF
TGTGCCAGCAGCCCTTGGACAGACCAAGAGACCCAGTACTTC
>TRBV2|NA|NA|TRBJ2-3
CASSSRLAGTETQYF
TGTGCCAGCAGTTCCCGACTGGCGGGCACAGAGACGCAGTATTTT
>TRBV6-2/TRBV6-3|NA|NA|TRBJ1-5
CASSYSINVGHNQPQHF
TGTGCCAGCAGTTACTCGATCAATGTCGGTCACAATCAGCCCCAGCATTTT
>TRBV27|NA|TRBD2|TRBJ2-1
CASSRSSGGADEQFF
TGTGCCAGCAGTCGATCTAGCGGGGGGGCCGATGAGCAGTTCTTC
>TRBV27|NA|NA|TRBJ1-1
CASSLERSANTEAFF
TGTGCCAGCAGTTTAGAGAGAAGCGCAAACACTGAAGCTTTCTTT
>TRBV7-6|NA|NA|TRBJ2-6
CASSQAYSGANVLTF
TGTGCCAGCAGCCAAGCCTACTCTGGGGCCAACGTCCTGACTTTC
>TRBV28|NA|NA|TRBJ1-2
CASSLWQAYYGYTF
TGTGCCAGCAGTTTATGGCAGGCTTACTATGGCTACACCTTC
>TRBV6-2/TRBV6-3|NA|TRBD1|TRBJ2-1
CASSLSLQGGQFF
TGTGCCAGCAGCCTCTCCCTACAGGGGGGGCAGTTCTTC